This TCR beta chain was identified during a study of post-analysis software for immune sequencing data. Study details: As for disease course, relapsing-remitting, secondary progressive and progressive-relapsing multiple sclerosis were all included.

Prepared libraries of TCR beta cDNA carried unique molecular identifiers. The T cell input of roughly 0.9 to 10 million gave around 540,000 cDNA molecules. TCRdb re-called the PCR reads with MiXCR, one entry per CDR3 protein. The sample contains around 440,000 distinct CDR3 sequences, around 40% of which appear only once. The CDR3 contains 15 residues. Germline V gene lookup returns CDR1 MNHNY and CDR2 SVGAGI (reference sequence). Between the trimmed V and J ends, which lost 6 bases and 0 bases, there was a span of 11 bases. Study conclusions and caveats: About five TRBV segments were more frequent in patients than controls; TRBV5-6, TRBV5-1 and TRBV20-1 belonged to this group. Controls had significantly higher normalized Chao1 diversity than multiple sclerosis patients.

About this clonotype itself: Its antigen is not known.

Source material: blood. The rearrangement joins TRBV6-6 to TRBJ1-4, with a possible D match to TRBD1 (5 bases). This receptor was identified in a girl between 5 and 17 years old with multiple sclerosis. The CDR3 DNA reads as TGTGCCAGCAGCCGACAGCTCGCAACTAATGAAAAACTGTTTTTT. Its protein product is CASSRQLATNEKLFF.